This TCR beta chain was retrieved from a study of cytomegalovirus exposure and HLA in healthy donors. Study-wide background: From 190 million or so T cells, an earlier analysis saw 100 million to 140 million unique TCR beta sequences.

The sample holds a few counts of this clone. The antigen remains unidentified. General observations from the study: The only immune exposure information that was available was CMV serostatus. HLA alleles were associated with 15,000 to 20,000 TCR beta sequences in a later analysis at 0.05 false discovery rate. Analyzed later, association rates of TCRs varied across HLA loci, with DRB1 most and HLA-C fewest.

PCR employed 60 Vbeta and 13 Jbeta primers. Sequencing was performed with immunoSEQ multiplex PCR; in TCRdb, only in-frame clones are kept and a portion is missing. This sample yields under 250,000 clones, of which roughly 72% are seen a single time; about 2.1% belongs to the top ten. This CDR3 is built from 13 residues. CDR1 is MNHNS, CDR2 SASEGT, per germline. Trimming took 4 bases from V and 6 from J, leaving 11 bases between them. The source material was PBMCs. This TCR came from a young man in good health and CMV-seronegative. This chain links TRBV6-1 with TRBJ2-3; maybe TRBD2 (6 bases). The CDR3 here is CASSGQGGDTQYF. CDR3 DNA sequence: TGTGCCAGCAGTGGGCAGGGAGGCGATACGCAGTATTTT.